Below are 2 T cell receptor beta chains sequenced from a single sample in a study of shared clonotypes between healthy human individuals. Assay: immunoSEQ multiplex PCR; the TCRdb copy retains only in-frame clones and omits some. Among about 2 million clones, less than 95% were seen once, and the ten largest hold about 1.1%. Naive CD8 cells lacked CD45RO, underwent positive selection for CCR7 and left out terminally differentiated effector memory CD45RA+ cells. Input material: naive CD8+ T cells sorted from blood. All receptors come from a man between 18 and 29 years old in good health.

The chain joins TRBV6-1 to TRBJ2-1; maybe TRBD2 (6 bases). Germline-derived CDR1 and CDR2 are MNHNS and SASEGT. CDR3 length equals 15 residues. Trimming shortened V by 1 base and J by 2 bases, and 9 bases separated the two germline ends. The CDR3 sequence is CASSEEGGAYNEQFF. In DNA, the CDR3 is TGTGCCAGCAGTGAAGAGGGCGGGGCCTACAATGAGCAGTTCTTC.

As regards this clone: Additional DNA sequences in this sample encode the identical CDR3. CDR3 DNA: TGTGCCAGCAGCCCTGGGACAGGCTACGAGCAGTACTTC. This encodes CASSPGTGYEQYF. The chain recombines TRBV11-2 with TRBJ2-7; 8 nucleotides agree with TRBD1. With V trimmed by 5 bases and J by 3 bases, 3 bases remained unmatched. Germline-derived CDR1 and CDR2 are SGHAT and FQNNGV. This CDR3 region has 13 residues. Filled out from reference TRBV11-2 and TRBJ2-7, the complete variable domain reads EAGVAQSPRYKIIEKRQSVAFWCNPISGHATLYWYQQILGQGPKLLIQFQNNGVVDDSQLPKDRFSAERLKGVDSTLKIQPAKLEDSAVYLCASSPGTGYEQYFGPGTRLTVT.